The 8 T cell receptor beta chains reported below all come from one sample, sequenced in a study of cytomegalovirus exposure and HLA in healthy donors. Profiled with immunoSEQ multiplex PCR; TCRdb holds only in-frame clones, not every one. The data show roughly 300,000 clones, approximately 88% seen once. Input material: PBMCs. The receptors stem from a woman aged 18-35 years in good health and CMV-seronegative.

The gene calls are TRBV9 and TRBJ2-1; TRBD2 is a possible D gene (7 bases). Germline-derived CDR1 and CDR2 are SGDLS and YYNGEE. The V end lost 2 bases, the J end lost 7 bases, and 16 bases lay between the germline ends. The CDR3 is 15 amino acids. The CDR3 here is CASSVVVGGGNEQFF. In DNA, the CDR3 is TGTGCCAGCAGCGTTGTGGTGGGAGGGGGGAATGAGCAGTTCTTC.

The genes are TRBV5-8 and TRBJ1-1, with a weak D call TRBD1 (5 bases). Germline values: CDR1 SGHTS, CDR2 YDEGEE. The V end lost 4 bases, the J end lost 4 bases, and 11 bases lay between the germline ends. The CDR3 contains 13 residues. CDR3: CASSRGLFTEAFF. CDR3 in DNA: TGTGCCAGCAGCCGGGGACTTTTCACTGAAGCTTTCTTT.

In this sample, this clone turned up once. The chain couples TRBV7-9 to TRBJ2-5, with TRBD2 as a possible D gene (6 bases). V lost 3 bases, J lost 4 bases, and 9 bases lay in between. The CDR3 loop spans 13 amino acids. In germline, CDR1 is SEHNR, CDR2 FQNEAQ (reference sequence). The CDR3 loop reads CASSLMGGETQYF. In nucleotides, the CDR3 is TGTGCCAGCAGCTTGATGGGGGGAGAGACCCAGTACTTC.

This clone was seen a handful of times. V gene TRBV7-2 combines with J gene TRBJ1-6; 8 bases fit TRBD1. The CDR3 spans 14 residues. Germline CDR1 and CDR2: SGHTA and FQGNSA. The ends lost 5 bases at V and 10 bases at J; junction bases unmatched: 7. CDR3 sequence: CASSLRDRPSPLHF. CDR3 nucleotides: TGTGCCAGCAGCCTAAGGGACAGGCCGTCACCCCTCCACTTT.

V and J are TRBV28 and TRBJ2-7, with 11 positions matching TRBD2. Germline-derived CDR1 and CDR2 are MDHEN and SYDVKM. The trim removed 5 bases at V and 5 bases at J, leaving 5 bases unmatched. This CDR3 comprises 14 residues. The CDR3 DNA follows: TGTGCCAGCAGTACTAGCGGGAGTTTTAACGAGCAGTACTTC. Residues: CASSTSGSFNEQYF. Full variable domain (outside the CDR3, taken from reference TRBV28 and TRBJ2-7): DVKVTQSSRYLVKRTGEKVFLECVQDMDHENMFWYRQDPGLGLRLIYFSYDVKMKEKGDIPEGYSVSREKKERFSLILESASTNQTSMYLCASSTSGSFNEQYFGPGTRLTVT.

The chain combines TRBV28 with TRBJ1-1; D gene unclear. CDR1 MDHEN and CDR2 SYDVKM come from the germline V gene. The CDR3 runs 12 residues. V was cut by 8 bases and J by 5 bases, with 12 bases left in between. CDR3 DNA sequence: TGTGCCAGCCGCCGGCGAGGGACTGAAGCTTTCTTT. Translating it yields CASRRRGTEAFF.

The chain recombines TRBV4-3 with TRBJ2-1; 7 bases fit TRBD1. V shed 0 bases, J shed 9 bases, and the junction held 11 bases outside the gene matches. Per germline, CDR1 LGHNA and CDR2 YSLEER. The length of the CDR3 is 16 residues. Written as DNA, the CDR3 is TGCGCCAGCAGCCAAGATAGGCCGATCAGGGGGAGTGAGCAGTTCTTC. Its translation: CASSQDRPIRGSEQFF.

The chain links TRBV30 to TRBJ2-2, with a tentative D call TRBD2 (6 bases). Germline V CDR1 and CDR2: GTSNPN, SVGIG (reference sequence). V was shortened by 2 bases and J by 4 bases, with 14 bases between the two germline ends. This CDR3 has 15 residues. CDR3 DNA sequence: TGTGCCTGGAGTAATAATCAGGGAGGCACCGGGGAGCTGTTTTTT. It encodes CAWSNNQGGTGELFF.